This TCR beta chain comes out of a study of blood T cell repertoires in COVID-19. Study-level information: Material from acute and convalescent COVID-19 was sourced from the United States, Italy and Spain. In each case, the material was cDNA or gDNA derived from T cells, B-cell-depleted T cells, or PBMCs.

The CDR3 is 11 residues long. V lost 6 bases to trimming and J lost 5 bases, with 8 bases between them. Germline CDR1 reads MNHEY; CDR2 reads SVGAGI. TCRdb keeps only in-frame clones here, not all; method: immunoSEQ multiplex PCR. The table has 150,000 or so clones, more than 75% seen once. Living in about two dozen US areas, the participants were between about 18 and 100 years of age. This sequence originates from a woman aged 50 to 60 who had recovered from COVID-19. The material sequenced was PBMCs or T cells enriched from blood (not recorded which). This chain uses TRBV6-5 with TRBJ2-7, with a weak D call TRBD2 (6 bases). The DNA of the CDR3 is TGTGCCAGCAGCCGGGGGAACGAGCAGTACTTC. Its translation: CASSRGNEQYF.